This T cell receptor beta chain is from a study of radiotherapy plus CTLA-4 blockade in lung cancer (dated by TCRdb to 2016 to 2019). Describing the broader study: Objective responses occurred in 15% to 20% of enrolled patients, and just over 30% achieved disease control. Overall results and qualifications from the work: The strongest predictors of response were reported to be early dynamic shifts in blood T cell clones along with a rise in serum interferon-beta following radiation. After treatment with radiotherapy and ipilimumab, TCR clones that originated in tumors expanded in peripheral blood.

Points on this clone: Which antigen it targets is not known. Base qualities were left out, and no much larger clone turns up one base away.

The study tested focal radiation therapy combined with CTLA-4 blockade (ipilimumab) in patients with chemo-refractory metastatic non-small-cell lung cancer. The germline V gene specifies SQVTM as CDR1 and ANQGSEA as CDR2. V loses 0 bases of germline sequence and J loses 6 bases, and the interval between the two ends is 11 bases. The CDR3 numbers 13 residues from cysteine through phenylalanine. Solely the CDR3 DNA is kept, with 39 bases framed from the first base. The library came from the immunoSEQ multiplex PCR assay. Imported from immuneACCESS, the table was reduced by TCRdb to in-frame sequences with V and J called. These copies leave out some clones; in studies compared against another copy, an unresolved V gene accounts for under half, and the cause of the remainder is not known. The sample table records about 28,000 clones; roughly three quarters of these occur just once. The ten largest account for 16% of the sample.

The receptor comes from a human donor with non-small cell lung cancer that progressed on radiotherapy plus ipilimumab. The sequence is built from TRBV29-1 and TRBJ1-2; no D gene can be assigned with confidence. Sequenced here: peripheral blood, sampled from a patient treated with radiotherapy plus ipilimumab. The nucleotides are TGCAGCGTTGAAGATCCAACTCGAAATGGCTACACCTTC. Translated, it reads CSVEDPTRNGYTF.